This T cell receptor beta chain comes out of a study of T cell changes during pregnancy in multiple sclerosis. The table came from immunoSEQ multiplex PCR; TCRdb's copy has only in-frame clones and leaves some out. The sample carries about 70,000 clones, 90% to 95% recorded once. The sequenced sample was peripheral blood, obtained in the third trimester of pregnancy. This TCR was recovered from a female donor with multiple sclerosis, enrolled in a pregnancy study.

CDR3 sequence (DNA): TGTGCCAGCAGCCGTGGAGGGGCCCAGCATTTT. Translated: CASSRGGAQHF. V and J are TRBV11-2 and TRBJ1-5; TRBD1 might be the D (5 bases). The germline V gene has CDR1 SGHAT and CDR2 FQNNGV. With 5 bases removed from V and 11 bases from J, the gap between germline ends came to 10 bases. The CDR3 contains 11 residues.